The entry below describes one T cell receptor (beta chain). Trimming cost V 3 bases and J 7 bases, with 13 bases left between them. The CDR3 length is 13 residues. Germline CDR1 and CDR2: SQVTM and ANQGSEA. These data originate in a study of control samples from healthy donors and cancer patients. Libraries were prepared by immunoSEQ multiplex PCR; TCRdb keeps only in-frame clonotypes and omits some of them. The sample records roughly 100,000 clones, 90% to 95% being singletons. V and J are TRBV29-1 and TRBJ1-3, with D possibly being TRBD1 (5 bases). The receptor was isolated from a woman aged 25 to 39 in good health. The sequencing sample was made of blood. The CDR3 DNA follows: TGCAGCGTTGAGGGGACGCTGCAGAACACCATATATTTT. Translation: CSVEGTLQNTIYF.